Below, one T cell receptor (beta chain) is given with its context. What it recognizes is unknown. Profiled with immunoSEQ multiplex PCR; TCRdb holds only in-frame clones, not every one. Here the sample spans fewer than 75,000 clones, around four fifths being singletons. This sample stems from a study of T cell repertoires and HLA-DP antigens. This CDR3 contains 16 residues. Germline CDR1 is LNHDA and CDR2 is SQIVND (reference sequence). Losses at the gene ends were 3 bases for V and 0 bases for J; bases not matched to a gene: 5. The source is a man aged 60 to 69 in good health and CMV-seronegative. Sequencing used CD4+ T cells from PBMCs. The V call is TRBV19, the J call TRBJ2-4, with TRBD1 identical over 7 bases. The CDR3 protein is CASSMGRGSAKNIQYF. CDR3 DNA sequence: TGTGCCAGTAGTATGGGCAGGGGGTCAGCCAAAAACATTCAGTACTTC.